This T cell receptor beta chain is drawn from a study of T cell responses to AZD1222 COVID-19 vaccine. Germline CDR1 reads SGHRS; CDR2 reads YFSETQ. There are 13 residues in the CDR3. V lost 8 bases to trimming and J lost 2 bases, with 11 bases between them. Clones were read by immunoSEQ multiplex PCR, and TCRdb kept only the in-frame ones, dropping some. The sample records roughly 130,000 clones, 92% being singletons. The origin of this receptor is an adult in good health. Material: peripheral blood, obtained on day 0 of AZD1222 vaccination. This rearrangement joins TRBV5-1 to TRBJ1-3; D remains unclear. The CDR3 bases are TGCGCCAGTACTGAGGGCCCTGGAAACACCATATATTTT. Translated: CASTEGPGNTIYF.